This T cell receptor (beta chain) was recorded in a study of identical twins. Concerning this clonotype: The antigen remains unidentified.

MiXCR, applied by TCRdb to the 5' RACE reads, yields one record per CDR3 protein. The sample lists around 1.7 million distinct CDR3 sequences, under 35% seen once, with roughly 0.3% in the top ten. Whole-study results and caveats: Analyses based on zero insertions could be partly confounded by invariant MAIT and iNKT cells. Insertions were fewer in abundant cord blood beta clonotypes, whereas memory repertoires showed none of this pattern.

Germline-derived CDR1 and CDR2 are GTSNPN and SVGIG (reference sequence). CDR3 size: 12 residues. V dropped 1 base and J dropped 3 bases, with 7 bases sitting between them. Sequenced input: cord blood. The V and J genes are TRBV30 and TRBJ2-7; D unresolved. This receptor was taken from a newborn girl in good health. Here the CDR3 DNA reads TGTGCCTGGAGTGCGACAAACTACGAGCAGTACTTC. Translating it yields CAWSATNYEQYF.